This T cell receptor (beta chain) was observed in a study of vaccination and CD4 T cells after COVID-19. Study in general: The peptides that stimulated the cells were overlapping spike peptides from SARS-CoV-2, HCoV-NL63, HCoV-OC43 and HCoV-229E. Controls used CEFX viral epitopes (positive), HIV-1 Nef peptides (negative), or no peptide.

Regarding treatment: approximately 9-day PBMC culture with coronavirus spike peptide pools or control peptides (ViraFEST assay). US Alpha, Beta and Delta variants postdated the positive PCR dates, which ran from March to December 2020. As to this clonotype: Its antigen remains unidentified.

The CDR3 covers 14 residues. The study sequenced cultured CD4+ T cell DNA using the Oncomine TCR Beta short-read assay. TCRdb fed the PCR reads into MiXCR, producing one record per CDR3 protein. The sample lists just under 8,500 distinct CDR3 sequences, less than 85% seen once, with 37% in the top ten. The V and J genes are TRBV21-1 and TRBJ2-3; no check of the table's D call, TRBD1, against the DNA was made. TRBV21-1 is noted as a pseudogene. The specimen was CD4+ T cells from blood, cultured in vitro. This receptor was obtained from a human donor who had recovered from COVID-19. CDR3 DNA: TGTGCCAGCAGCACTCAGGGTAGCACAGATACGCAGTATTTT. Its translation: CASSTQGSTDTQYF.